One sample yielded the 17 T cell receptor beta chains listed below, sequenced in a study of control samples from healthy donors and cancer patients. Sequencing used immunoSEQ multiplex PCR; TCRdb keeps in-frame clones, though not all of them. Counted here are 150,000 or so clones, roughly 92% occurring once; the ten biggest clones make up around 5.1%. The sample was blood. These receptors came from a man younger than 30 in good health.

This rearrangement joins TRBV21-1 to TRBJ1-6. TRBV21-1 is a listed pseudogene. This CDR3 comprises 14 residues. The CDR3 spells CASSKEEGNSPLHF. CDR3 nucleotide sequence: TGTGCCAGCAGCAAAGAGGAGGGGAATTCACCCCTCCACTTT.

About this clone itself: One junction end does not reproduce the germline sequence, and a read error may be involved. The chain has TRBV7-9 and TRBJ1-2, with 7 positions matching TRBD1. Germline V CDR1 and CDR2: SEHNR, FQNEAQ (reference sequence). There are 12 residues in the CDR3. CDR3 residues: CASSLGTDGHTF. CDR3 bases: TGTGCCAGCAGCCTCGGGACAGATGGCCACACCTTC.

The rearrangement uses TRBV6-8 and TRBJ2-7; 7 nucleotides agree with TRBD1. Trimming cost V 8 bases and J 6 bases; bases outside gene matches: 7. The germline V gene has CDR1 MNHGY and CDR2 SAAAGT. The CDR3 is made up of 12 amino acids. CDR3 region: CASDEGAIEQYF. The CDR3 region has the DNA TGTGCCAGCGATGAGGGGGCGATCGAGCAGTACTTC.

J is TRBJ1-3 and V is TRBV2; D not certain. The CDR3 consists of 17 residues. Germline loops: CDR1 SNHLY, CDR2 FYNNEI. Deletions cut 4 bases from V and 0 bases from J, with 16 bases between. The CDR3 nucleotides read TGTGCCAGCAGTGGCCCCCCCGGTGGCCACTCTGGAAACACCATATATTTT. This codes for CASSGPPGGHSGNTIYF.

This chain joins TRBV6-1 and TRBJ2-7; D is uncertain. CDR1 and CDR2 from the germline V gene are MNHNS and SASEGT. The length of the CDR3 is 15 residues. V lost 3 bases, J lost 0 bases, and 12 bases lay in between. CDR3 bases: TGTGCCAGCAGTGACCAGAGCCACAGCTCCTACGAGCAGTACTTC. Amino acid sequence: CASSDQSHSSYEQYF.

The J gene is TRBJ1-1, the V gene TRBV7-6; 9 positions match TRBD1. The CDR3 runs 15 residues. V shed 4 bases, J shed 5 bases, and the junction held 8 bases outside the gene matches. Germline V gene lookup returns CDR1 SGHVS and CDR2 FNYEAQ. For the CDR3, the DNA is TGTGCCAGCAGCTCCACACAGGGGGCGAAGACTGAAGCTTTCTTT. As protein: CASSSTQGAKTEAFF. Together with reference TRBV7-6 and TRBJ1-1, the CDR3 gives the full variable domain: GAGVSQSPRYKVTKRGQDVALRCDPISGHVSLYWYRQALGQGPEFLTYFNYEAQQDKSGLPNDRFSAERPEGSISTLTIQRTEQRDSAMYRCASSSTQGAKTEAFFGQGTRLTVV.

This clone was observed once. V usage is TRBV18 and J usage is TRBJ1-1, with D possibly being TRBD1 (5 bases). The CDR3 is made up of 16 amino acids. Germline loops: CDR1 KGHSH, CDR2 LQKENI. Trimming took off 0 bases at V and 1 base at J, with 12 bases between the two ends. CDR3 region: CASSPPGRRGNTEAFF. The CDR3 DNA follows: TGTGCCAGCTCACCACCGGGTCGGAGGGGGAACACTGAAGCTTTCTTT. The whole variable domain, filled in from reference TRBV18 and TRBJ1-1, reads NAGVMQNPRHLVRRRGQEARLRCSPMKGHSHVYWYRQLPEEGLKFMVYLQKENIIDESGMPKERFSAEFPKEGPSILRIQQVVRGDSAAYFCASSPPGRRGNTEAFFGQGTRLTVV.

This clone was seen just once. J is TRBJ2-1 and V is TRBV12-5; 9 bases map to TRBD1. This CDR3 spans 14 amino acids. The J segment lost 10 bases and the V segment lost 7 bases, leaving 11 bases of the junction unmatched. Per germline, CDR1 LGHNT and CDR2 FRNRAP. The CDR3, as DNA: TGTGCTAGTGACCGGACAGGGGCCTGGGGGGAGCAGTTCTTC. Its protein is CASDRTGAWGEQFF.

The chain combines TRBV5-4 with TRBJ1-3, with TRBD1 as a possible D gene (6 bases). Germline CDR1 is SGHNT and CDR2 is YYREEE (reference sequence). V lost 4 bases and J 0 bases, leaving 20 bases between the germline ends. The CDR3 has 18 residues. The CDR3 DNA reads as TGTGCCAGCAGCGGTGGGGGGCCTGCTACACTCTCTGGAAACACCATATATTTT. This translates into CASSGGGPATLSGNTIYF.

For the CDR3, the DNA is TGTGCCAGCAGTAAACAGGCGAACACTGAAGCTTTCTTT. Its translation: CASSKQANTEAFF. The chain links TRBV2 to TRBJ1-1, with D tentatively TRBD1 (5 bases). This CDR3 is 13 amino acids long. V was shortened by 5 bases and J by 1 base, with 8 bases between the two germline ends. CDR1 SNHLY and CDR2 FYNNEI come from the germline V gene.

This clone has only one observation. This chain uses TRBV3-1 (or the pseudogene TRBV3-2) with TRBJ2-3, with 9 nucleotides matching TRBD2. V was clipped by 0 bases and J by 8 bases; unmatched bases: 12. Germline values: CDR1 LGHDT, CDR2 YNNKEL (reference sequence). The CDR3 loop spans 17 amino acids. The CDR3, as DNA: TGTGCCAGCAGCCAAGAGGGGGCAGCGGGGGGTTCCGGTACGCAGTATTTT. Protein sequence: CASSQEGAAGGSGTQYF.

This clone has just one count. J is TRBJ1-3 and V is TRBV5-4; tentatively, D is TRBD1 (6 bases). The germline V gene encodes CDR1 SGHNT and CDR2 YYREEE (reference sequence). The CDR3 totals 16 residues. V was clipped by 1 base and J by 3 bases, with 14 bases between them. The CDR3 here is CASSLFVGGLGNTIYF. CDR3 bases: TGTGCCAGCAGCTTGTTTGTTGGGGGGCTTGGAAACACCATATATTTT.

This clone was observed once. The DNA of the CDR3 is TGTGCCAGCAGCTTATGGACTGAAACCTCTAATGAAAAACTGTTTTTT. This gives the protein CASSLWTETSNEKLFF. The chain employs TRBV7-6 and TRBJ1-4, with D hard to call. Germline lookup yields CDR1 SGHVS and CDR2 FNYEAQ. This CDR3 has 16 residues. The V and J ends lost 2 bases and 3 bases respectively, with 13 bases between them.

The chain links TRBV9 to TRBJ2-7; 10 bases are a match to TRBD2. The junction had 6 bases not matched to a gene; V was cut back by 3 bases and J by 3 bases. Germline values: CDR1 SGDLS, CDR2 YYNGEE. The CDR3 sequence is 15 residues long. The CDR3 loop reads CASSAQAGGFYEQYF. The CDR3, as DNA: TGTGCCAGCAGCGCCCAAGCGGGGGGGTTCTACGAGCAGTACTTC.

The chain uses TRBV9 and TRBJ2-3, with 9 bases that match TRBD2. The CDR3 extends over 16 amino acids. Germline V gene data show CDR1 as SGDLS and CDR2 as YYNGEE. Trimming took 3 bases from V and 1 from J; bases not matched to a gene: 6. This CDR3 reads CASSEGGGGGTDTQYF. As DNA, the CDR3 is TGTGCCAGCAGCGAGGGTGGCGGGGGGGGCACAGATACGCAGTATTTT.

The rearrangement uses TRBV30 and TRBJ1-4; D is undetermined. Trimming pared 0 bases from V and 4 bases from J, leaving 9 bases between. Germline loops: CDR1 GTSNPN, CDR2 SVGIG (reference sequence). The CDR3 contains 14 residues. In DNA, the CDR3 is TGTGCCTGGAGTGTAGCCGGGTTTAATGAAAAACTGTTTTTT. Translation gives CAWSVAGFNEKLFF. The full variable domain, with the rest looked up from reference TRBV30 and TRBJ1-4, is SQTIHQWPATLVQPVGSPLSLECTVEGTSNPNLYWYRQAAGRGLQLLFYSVGIGQISSEVPQNLSASRPQDRQFILSSKKLLLSDSGFYLCAWSVAGFNEKLFFGSGTQLSVL.

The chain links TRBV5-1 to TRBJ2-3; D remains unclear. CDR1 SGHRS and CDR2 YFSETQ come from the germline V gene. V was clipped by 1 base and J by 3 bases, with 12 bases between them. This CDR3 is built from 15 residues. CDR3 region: CASSLTPFRTDTQYF. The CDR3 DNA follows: TGCGCCAGCAGCTTGACCCCCTTTCGGACAGATACGCAGTATTTT.